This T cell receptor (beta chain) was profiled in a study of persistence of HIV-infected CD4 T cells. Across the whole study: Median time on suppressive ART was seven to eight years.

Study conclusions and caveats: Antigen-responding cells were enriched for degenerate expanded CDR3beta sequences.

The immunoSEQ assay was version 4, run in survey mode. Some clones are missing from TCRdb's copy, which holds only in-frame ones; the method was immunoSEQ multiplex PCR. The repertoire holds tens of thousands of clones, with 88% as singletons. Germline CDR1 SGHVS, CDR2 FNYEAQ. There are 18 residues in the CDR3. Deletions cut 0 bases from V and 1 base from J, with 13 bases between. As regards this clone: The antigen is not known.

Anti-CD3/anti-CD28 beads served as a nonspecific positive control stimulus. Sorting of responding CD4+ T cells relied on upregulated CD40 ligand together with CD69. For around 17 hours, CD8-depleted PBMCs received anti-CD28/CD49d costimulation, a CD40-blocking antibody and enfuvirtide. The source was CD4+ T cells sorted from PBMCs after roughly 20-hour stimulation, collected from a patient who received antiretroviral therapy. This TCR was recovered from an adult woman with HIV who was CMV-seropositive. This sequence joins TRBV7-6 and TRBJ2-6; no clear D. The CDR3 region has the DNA TGTGCCAGCAGCTTAGCGGACGTTGGGGAATCTGGGGCCAACGTCCTGACTTTC. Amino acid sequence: CASSLADVGESGANVLTF.